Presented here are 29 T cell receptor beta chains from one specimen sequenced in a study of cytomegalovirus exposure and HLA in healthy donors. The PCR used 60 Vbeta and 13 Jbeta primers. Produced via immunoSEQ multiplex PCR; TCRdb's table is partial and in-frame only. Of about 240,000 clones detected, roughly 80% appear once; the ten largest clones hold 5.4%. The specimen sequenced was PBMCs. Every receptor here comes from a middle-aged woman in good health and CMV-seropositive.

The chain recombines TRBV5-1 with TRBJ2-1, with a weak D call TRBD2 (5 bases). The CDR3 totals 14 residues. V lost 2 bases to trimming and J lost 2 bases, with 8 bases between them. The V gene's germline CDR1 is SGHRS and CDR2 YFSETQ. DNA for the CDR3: TGCGCCAGCAGCTTAAGCGGCCCCTACAATGAGCAGTTCTTC. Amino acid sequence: CASSLSGPYNEQFF.

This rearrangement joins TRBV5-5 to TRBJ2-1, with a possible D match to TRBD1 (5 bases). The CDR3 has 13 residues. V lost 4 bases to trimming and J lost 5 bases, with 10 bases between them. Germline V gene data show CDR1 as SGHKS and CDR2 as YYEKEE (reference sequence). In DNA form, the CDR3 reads TGTGCCAGCAGCGTGGGGCCCAACAATGAGCAGTTCTTC. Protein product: CASSVGPNNEQFF.

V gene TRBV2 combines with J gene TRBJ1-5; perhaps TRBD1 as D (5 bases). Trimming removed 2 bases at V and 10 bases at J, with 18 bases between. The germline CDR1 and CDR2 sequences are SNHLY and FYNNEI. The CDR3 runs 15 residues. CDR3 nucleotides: TGTGCCAGCAGTGAATCAGGGCCCCAGCAAAGTCCCCAGCATTTT. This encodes CASSESGPQQSPQHF.

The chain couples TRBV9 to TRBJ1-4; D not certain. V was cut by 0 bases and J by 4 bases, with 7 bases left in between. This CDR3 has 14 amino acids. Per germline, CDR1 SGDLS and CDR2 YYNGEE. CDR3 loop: CASSVGGNNEKLFF. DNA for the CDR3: TGTGCCAGCAGCGTAGGTGGCAATAATGAAAAACTGTTTTTT.

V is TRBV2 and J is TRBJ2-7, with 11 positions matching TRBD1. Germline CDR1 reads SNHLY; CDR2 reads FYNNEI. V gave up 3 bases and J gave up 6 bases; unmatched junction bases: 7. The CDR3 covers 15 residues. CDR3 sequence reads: CASSDWDRGSSEQYF. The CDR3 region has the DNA TGTGCCAGCAGTGACTGGGACAGGGGGTCGTCCGAGCAGTACTTC. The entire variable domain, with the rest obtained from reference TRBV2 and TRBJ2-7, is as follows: EPEVTQTPSHQVTQMGQEVILRCVPISNHLYFYWYRQILGQKVEFLVSFYNNEISEKSEIFDDQFSVERPDGSNFTLKIRSTKLEDSAMYFCASSDWDRGSSEQYFGPGTRLTVT.

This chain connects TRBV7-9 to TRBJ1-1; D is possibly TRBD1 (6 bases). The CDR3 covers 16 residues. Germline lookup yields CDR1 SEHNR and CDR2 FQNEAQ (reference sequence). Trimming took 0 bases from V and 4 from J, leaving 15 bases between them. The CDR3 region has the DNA TGTGCCAGCAGCTTAGCGGGGGGGCGCGTCTCCACTGAAGCTTTCTTT. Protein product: CASSLAGGRVSTEAFF.

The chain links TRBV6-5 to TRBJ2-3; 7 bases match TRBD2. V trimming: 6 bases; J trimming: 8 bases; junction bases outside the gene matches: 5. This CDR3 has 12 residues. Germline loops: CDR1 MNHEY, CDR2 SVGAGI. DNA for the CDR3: TGTGCCAGCAGAAGTAGGGAGGGTACGCAGTATTTT. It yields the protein CASRSREGTQYF.

CDR3 DNA: TGTGCCAGCAGTTGGACAGGTGACGACGAGCAGTACTTC. Translating gives CASSWTGDDEQYF. J is TRBJ2-7 and V is TRBV28, with TRBD1 matching over 7 bases. V trimming: 4 bases; J trimming: 5 bases; junction bases outside the gene matches: 5. The CDR3 is 13 amino acids. From germline, CDR1 is MDHEN and CDR2 SYDVKM.

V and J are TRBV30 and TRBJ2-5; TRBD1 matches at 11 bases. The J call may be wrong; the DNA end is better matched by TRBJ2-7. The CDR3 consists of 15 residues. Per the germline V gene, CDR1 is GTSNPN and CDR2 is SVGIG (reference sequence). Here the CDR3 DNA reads TGTGCCTGGAGTGGGGACAGGGGGGTCTCCTACGAGCAGTACTTC. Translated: CAWSGDRGVSYEQYF.

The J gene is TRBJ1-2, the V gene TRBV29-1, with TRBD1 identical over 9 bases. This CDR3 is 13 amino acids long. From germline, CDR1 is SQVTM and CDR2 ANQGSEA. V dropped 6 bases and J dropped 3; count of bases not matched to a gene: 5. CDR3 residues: CSVGTGMDYGYTF. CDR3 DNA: TGCAGCGTGGGGACAGGGATGGACTATGGCTACACCTTC.

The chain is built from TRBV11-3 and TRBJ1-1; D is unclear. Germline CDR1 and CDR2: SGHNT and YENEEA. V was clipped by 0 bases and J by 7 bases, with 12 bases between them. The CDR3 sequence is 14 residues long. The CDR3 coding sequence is TGTGCCAGCAGCTTAGATGAGTACAGCAATGAAGCTTTCTTT. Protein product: CASSLDEYSNEAFF. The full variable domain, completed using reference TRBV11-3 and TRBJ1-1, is EAGVVQSPRYKIIEKKQPVAFWCNPISGHNTLYWYLQNLGQGPELLIRYENEEAVDDSQLPKDRFSAERLKGVDSTLKIQPAELGDSAVYLCASSLDEYSNEAFFGQGTRLTVV.

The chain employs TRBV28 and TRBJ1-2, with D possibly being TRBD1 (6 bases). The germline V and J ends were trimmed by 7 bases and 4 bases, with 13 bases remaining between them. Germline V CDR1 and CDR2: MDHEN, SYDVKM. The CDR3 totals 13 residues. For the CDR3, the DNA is TGTGCCAGCACAGGGGCCCCCTCCTATGGCTACACCTTC. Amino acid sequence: CASTGAPSYGYTF.

The CDR3 reads CASSLGGSSYNEQFF. The CDR3 DNA sequence: TGCGCCAGCAGCCTCGGGGGGAGCTCCTACAATGAGCAGTTCTTC. This chain uses TRBV5-1 with TRBJ2-1; 7 positions agree with TRBD2. V was pared by 4 bases and J by 0 bases, with 4 bases of the junction left unmatched. Germline assignment: CDR1 SGHRS and CDR2 YFSETQ. The CDR3 is made up of 15 amino acids.

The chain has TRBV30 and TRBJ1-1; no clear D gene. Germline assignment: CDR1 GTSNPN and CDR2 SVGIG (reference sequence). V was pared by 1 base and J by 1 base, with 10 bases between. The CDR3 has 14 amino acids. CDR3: CAWSETGGNTEAFF. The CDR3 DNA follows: TGTGCCTGGAGTGAGACGGGAGGGAACACTGAAGCTTTCTTT.

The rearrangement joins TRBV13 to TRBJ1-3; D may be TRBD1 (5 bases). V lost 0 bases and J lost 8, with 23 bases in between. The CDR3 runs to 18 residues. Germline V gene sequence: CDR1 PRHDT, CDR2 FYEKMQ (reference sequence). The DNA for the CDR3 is TGTGCCAGCAGCTTAGGCCGAGATTTGGGGCAGGGTGAGCACACCATATATTTT. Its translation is CASSLGRDLGQGEHTIYF.

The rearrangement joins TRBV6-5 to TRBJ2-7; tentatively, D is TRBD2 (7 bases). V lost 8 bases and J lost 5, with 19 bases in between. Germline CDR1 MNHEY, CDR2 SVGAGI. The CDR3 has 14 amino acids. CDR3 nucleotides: TGTGCCAGCCGGGGGGCGGAAAGGGGTAACGAGCAGTACTTC. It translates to CASRGAERGNEQYF.

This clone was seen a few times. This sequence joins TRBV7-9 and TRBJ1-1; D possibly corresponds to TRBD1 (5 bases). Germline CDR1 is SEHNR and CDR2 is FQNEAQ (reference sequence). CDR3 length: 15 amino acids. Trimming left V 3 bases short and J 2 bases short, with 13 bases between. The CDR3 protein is CASSFSTQGNTEAFF. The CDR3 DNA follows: TGTGCCAGCAGCTTCAGCACTCAGGGAAACACTGAAGCTTTCTTT.

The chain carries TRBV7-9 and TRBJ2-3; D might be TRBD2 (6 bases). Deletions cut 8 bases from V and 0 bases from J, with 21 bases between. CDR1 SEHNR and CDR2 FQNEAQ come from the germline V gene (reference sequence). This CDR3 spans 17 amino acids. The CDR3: CASPTLRAGPSTDTQYF. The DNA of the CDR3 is TGTGCCAGCCCTACCCTTCGGGCGGGGCCGAGCACAGATACGCAGTATTTT.

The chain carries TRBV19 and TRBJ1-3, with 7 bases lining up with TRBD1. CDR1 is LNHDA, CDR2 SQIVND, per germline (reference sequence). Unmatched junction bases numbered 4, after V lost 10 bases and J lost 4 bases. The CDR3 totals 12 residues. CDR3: CATSDRGNTIYF. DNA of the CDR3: TGTGCCACCTCGGACAGGGGAAACACCATATATTTT.

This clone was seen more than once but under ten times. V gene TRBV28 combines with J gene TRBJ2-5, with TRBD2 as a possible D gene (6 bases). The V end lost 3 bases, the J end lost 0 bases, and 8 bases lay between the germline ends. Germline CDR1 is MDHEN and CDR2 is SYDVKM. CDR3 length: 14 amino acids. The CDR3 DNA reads TGTGCCAGCAGTTTGTCGGGAGACCAAGAGACCCAGTACTTC. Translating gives CASSLSGDQETQYF.

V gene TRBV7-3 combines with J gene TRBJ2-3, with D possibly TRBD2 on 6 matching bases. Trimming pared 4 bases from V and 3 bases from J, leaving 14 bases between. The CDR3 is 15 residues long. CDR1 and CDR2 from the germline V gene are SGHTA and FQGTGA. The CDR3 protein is CASSSGLSGTDTQYF. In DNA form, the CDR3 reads TGTGCCAGCAGCTCGGGACTCTCGGGAACAGATACGCAGTATTTT. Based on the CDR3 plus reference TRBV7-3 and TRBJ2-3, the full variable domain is GAGVSQTPSNKVTEKGKYVELRCDPISGHTALYWYRQSLGQGPEFLIYFQGTGAADDSGLPNDRFFAVRPEGSVSTLKIQRTERGDSAVYLCASSSGLSGTDTQYFGPGTRLTVL.

The CDR3 DNA reads TGCGCCAGCAGCCCCGGGACAGGGGTCTCTGGGGCCAACGTCCTGACTTTC. Translated, it gives CASSPGTGVSGANVLTF. The chain is built from TRBV5-1 and TRBJ2-6, with 10 bases fitting TRBD1. The V gene end was trimmed by 4 bases and the J gene end by 0 bases; junction bases not matched to a gene: 4. The CDR3 is 17 amino acids. The V gene's germline CDR1 is SGHRS and CDR2 YFSETQ. The full variable domain, with the rest looked up from reference TRBV5-1 and TRBJ2-6, is KAGVTQTPRYLIKTRGQQVTLSCSPISGHRSVSWYQQTPGQGLQFLFEYFSETQRNKGNFPGRFSGRQFSNSRSEMNVSTLELGDSALYLCASSPGTGVSGANVLTFGAGSRLTVL.

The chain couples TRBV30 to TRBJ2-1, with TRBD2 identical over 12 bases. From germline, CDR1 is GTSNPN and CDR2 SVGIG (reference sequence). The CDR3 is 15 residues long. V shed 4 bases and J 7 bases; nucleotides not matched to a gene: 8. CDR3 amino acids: CAWTPLAGGTNEQFF. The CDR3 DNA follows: TGTGCCTGGACACCTCTAGCGGGGGGGACGAATGAGCAGTTCTTC.

The CDR3 reads CASSKAGGPSYEQYF. CDR3 bases: TGTGCCAGCAGCAAGGCGGGGGGCCCTTCCTACGAGCAGTACTTC. The J gene is TRBJ2-7, the V gene TRBV7-8, with 8 positions matching TRBD2. The CDR3 length is 15 residues. V dropped 5 bases and J dropped 1; count of bases not matched to a gene: 7. CDR1 and CDR2 from the germline V gene are SGHVS and FQNEAQ. The full variable domain, completed using reference TRBV7-8 and TRBJ2-7, is GAGVSQSPRYKVAKRGQDVALRCDPISGHVSLFWYQQALGQGPEFLTYFQNEAQLDKSGLPSDRFFAERPEGSVSTLKIQRTQQEDSAVYLCASSKAGGPSYEQYFGPGTRLTVT.

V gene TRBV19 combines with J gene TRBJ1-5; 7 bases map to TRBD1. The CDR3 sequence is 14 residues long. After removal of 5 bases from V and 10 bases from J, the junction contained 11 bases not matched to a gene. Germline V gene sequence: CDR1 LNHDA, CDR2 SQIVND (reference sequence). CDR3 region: CASSRQGLSEPQHF. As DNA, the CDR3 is TGTGCCAGTAGTCGACAGGGCCTGTCCGAACCCCAGCATTTT.

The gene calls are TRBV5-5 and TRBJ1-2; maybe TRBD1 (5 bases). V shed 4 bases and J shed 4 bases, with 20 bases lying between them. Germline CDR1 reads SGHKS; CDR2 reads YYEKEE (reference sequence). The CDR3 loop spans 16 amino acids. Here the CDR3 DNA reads TGTGCCAGCAGCCCGGGCCCGGGGGTGACCATCTATGGCTACACCTTC. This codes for CASSPGPGVTIYGYTF.

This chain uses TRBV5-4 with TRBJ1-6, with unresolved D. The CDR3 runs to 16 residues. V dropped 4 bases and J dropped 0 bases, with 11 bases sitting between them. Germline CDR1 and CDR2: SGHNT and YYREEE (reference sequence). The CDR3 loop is CASSAPSSSYNSPLHF. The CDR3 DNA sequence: TGTGCCAGCAGCGCCCCGTCCAGCTCCTATAATTCACCCCTCCACTTT.

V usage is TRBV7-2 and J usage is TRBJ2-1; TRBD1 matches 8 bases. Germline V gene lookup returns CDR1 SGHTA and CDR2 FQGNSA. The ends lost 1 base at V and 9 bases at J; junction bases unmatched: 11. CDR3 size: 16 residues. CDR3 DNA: TGTGCCAGCAGCTTAGTGGTGGCAGGGGGCTCGACTGAGCAGTTCTTC. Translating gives CASSLVVAGGSTEQFF.

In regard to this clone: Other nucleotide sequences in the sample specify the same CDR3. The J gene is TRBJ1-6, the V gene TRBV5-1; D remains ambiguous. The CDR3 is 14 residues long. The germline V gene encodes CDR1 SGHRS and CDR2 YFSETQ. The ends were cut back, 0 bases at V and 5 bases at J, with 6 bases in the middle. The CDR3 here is CASSLGQNNSPLHF. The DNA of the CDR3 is TGCGCCAGCAGCTTGGGCCAGAATAATTCACCCCTCCACTTT.